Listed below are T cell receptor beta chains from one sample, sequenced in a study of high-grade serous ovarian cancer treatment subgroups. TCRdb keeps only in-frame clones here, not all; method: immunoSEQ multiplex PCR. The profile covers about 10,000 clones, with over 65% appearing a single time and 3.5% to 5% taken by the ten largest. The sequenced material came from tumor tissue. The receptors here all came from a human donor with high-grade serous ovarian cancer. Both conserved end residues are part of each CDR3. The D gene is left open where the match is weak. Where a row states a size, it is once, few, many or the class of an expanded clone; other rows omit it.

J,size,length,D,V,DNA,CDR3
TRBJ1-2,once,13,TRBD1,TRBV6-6,TGTGCCAGCAGAGGGGACAGGGGGTCTGGCTACACCTTC,CASRGDRGSGYTF
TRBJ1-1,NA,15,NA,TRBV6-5,TGTGCCAGCAGCCCCGTCGGGAGGGCTCCCAGAGGAGCTTTCTTT,CASSPVGRAPRGAFF
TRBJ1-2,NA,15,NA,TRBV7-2,TGTGCCAGCAGTGGAGGGCAACCCGGCAACTATGGCTACACCTTC,CASSGGQPGNYGYTF
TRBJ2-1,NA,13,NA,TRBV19,TGTGCCAGTAGTATTCGAAACGGCAATGAGCAGTTCTTC,CASSIRNGNEQFF
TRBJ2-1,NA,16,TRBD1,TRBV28,TGTGCCAGCAGTTCGGCCGTAGGGGGCTTCTACAATGAGCAGTTCTTC,CASSSAVGGFYNEQFF
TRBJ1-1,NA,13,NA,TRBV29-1,TGCAGCGTTGATGTAGGGATGAACACTGAAGCTTTCTTT,CSVDVGMNTEAFF
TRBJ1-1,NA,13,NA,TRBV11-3,TGTGCCAGCAGCTTTGGACTAATACCTGAAGCTTTCTTT,CASSFGLIPEAFF
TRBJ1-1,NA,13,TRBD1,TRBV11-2,TGTGCCAGCAGCTGGACAGGCTACACTGAAGCTTTCTTT,CASSWTGYTEAFF
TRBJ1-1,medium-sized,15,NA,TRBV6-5,TGTGCCAGCACGGAGACTACAGGAGAGAACACTGAAGCTTTCTTT,CASTETTGENTEAFF
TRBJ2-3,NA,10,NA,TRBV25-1,TGTGCCAGCCCCACAGATACGCAGTATTTT,CASPTDTQYF
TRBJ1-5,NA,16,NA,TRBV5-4,TGCGCCAGCAGCCATAACTTACTCGGGCCCAATCAGCCCCAGCATTTT,CASSHNLLGPNQPQHF
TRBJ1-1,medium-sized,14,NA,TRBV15,TGTGCCACCAGCAGAGCGGGGATGAACACTGAAGCTTTCTTT,CATSRAGMNTEAFF
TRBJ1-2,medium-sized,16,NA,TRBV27,TGTGCCAGCAGTTTTGGATTCCACTCGGACAGCTATGGCTACACCTTC,CASSFGFHSDSYGYTF
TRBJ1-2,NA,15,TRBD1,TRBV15,TGTGCCACCAGCACCCGGACAGGGGGAGGCTATGGCTACACCTTC,CATSTRTGGGYGYTF
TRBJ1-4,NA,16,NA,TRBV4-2,TGTGCCAGCAGCCAAGAGCAAGGGACGGGTAATGAAAAACTGTTTTTT,CASSQEQGTGNEKLFF
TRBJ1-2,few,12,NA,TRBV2,TGTGCCAGCCTGGGGGGGGACTATGGCTACACCTTC,CASLGGDYGYTF
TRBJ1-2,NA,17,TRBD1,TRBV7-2,TGTGCCAGCAGCCGCCCGGGACAGCCCCTGGCTAACTATGGCTACACCTTC,CASSRPGQPLANYGYTF
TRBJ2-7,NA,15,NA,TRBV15,TGTGCCACCAGCAGAACGTTGGGGAGCGCCTACGAGCAGTACTTC,CATSRTLGSAYEQYF
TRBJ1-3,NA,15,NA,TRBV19,TGTGCCAGTAGTATAGATGGGAGATCTGGAAACACCATATATTTT,CASSIDGRSGNTIYF
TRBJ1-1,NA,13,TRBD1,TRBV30,TGTGCCTGGAGGCGACAGGGGAACCCTGAAGCTTTCTTT,CAWRRQGNPEAFF
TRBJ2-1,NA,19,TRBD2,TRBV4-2,TGTGCCAGCAGCCAAGATGTGGGACTAGCCCCTTCTTTTAAGGATGAGCAGTTCTTC,CASSQDVGLAPSFKDEQFF
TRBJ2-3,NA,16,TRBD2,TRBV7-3,TGTGCCAGCAGCCCTACTCTAGCGGGAGCGATAGATACGCAGTATTTT,CASSPTLAGAIDTQYF
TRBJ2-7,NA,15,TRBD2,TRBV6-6,TGTGCCAGCAGTTACCCTCTAGCGGACTCCTACGAGCAGTACTTC,CASSYPLADSYEQYF
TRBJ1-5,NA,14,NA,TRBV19,TGTGCCACTAAGCCCGGGGGCAGCAATCAGCCCCAGCATTTT,CATKPGGSNQPQHF
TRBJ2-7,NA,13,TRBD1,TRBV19,TGTGCCAGTAGTACCCCAGGGGGCTACGAGCAGTACTTC,CASSTPGGYEQYF
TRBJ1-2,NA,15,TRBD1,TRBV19,TGTGCCAGTAGCTTAGGTCCCCTGAGGGGGCAGGGCTACACCTTC,CASSLGPLRGQGYTF
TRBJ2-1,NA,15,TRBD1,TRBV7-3,TGTGCCAGCACCCGGGGACAGGGGTTCTACAATGAGCAGTTCTTC,CASTRGQGFYNEQFF
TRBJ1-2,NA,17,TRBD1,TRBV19,TGTGCCAGTAGTATTAAGGTTCGGCAGGGGGCGATTGACGGCTACACCTTC,CASSIKVRQGAIDGYTF
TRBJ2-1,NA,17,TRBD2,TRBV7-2,TGTGCCAGCAGCCCCCTACTCAGGACTAGCGGGAGCGATGAGCAGTTCTTC,CASSPLLRTSGSDEQFF
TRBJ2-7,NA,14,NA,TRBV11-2,TGTGCCAGCAGCTTGGTGAGCGGAACCTACGAGCAGTACTTC,CASSLVSGTYEQYF
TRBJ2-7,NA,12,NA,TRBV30,TGTGCCTGGAGTCCCAGGGGCGGCGAGCAGTACTTC,CAWSPRGGEQYF
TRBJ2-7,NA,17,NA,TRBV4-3,TGCGCCAGCAGCCCCGGGCCAGGGGCAGGGGCCCCCTACGAGCAGTACTTC,CASSPGPGAGAPYEQYF
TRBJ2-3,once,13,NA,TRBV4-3,TGCGCCAGCAGCCAAGTTGGTGGGGGCACGCAGTATTTT,CASSQVGGGTQYF
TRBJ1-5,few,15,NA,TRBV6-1,TGTGCCAGCAGTGAAGAGGTGGCGGGCAATCAGCCCCAGCATTTT,CASSEEVAGNQPQHF
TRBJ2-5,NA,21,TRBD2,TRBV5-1,TGCGCCAGCAGCCCCTGGGTCTCCCAGAGGACTAGCGGGAGTAGTAGGGAGACCCAGTACTTC,CASSPWVSQRTSGSSRETQYF
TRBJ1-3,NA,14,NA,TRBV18,TGTGCCAGCTCTCCCTCGATCTCTGGAAACACCATATATTTT,CASSPSISGNTIYF
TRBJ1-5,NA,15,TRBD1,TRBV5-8,TGTGCCAGCAGCTGGGGGACAGGGGAGGATCAGCCCCAGCATTTT,CASSWGTGEDQPQHF
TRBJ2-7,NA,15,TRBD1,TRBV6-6,TGTGCCAGCATCCACGGACAGGGCCTCTCCTACGAGCAGTACTTC,CASIHGQGLSYEQYF
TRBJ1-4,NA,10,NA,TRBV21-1,TGTGCCAGCAGCCTCCGAAAAACTGTTTTT,CASSLRKTVF
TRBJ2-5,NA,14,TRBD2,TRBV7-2,TGTGCCAGCAGCTCGACTAGCGGTTACGAGACCCAGTACTTC,CASSSTSGYETQYF
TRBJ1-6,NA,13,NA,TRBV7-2,TGTGCCAGCAGCTTCATAGGGCAATCACCCCTCCACTTT,CASSFIGQSPLHF
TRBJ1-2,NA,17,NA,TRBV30,TGTGCCTGGAGTGCCAATCTCCGGGACAAATCCCGGTATGGCTACACCTTC,CAWSANLRDKSRYGYTF
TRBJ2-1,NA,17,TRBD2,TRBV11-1,TGTGCCAGCAGCTTTCCTCTAGCGGGTGACTCCTACAATGAGCAGTTCTTC,CASSFPLAGDSYNEQFF
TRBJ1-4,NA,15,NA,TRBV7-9,TGTGCCAGCAGCTTAGCGGTTACAGGCGCTGAAAAACTGTTTTTT,CASSLAVTGAEKLFF
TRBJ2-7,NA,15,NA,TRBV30,TGTGCCTGGAGGACAGTTTTCAGTTTCTCCTACGAGCAGTACTTC,CAWRTVFSFSYEQYF
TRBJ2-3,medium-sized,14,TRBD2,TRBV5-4,TGTGCCAGCAGCTCGAGCGGGAGGGGAGATACGCAGTATTTT,CASSSSGRGDTQYF
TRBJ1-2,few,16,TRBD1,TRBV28,TGTGCCAGCAGACTCGACAGGGCCCTGGGGAACTATGGCTACACCTTC,CASRLDRALGNYGYTF
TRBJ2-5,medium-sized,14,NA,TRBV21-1,TGTGCCAGCAGGGGAACAGGGGAGGGAGAGACCCAGTACTTC,CASRGTGEGETQYF
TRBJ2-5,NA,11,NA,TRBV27,TGTGCCAGCACCCTCGGGGGGACCCAGTACTTC,CASTLGGTQYF
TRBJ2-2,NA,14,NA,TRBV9,TGTGCCAGCAGCTCGGACGGGTTATCCGGGGAGCTGTTTTTT,CASSSDGLSGELFF
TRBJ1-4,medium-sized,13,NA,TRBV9,TGTGCCAGCAGCGTAGCAAGCGGCGAAAAACTGTTTTTT,CASSVASGEKLFF
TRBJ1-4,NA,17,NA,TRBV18,TGTGCCAGCTCACCGGGGGCAGCGTCCGGGAGTAATGAAAAACTGTTTTTT,CASSPGAASGSNEKLFF
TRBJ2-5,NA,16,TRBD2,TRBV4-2,TGTGCCAGCAGCCAAGGGGGGGGGAGTGGGGAAGAGACCCAGTACTTC,CASSQGGGSGEETQYF
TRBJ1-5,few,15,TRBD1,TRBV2,TGTGCCAGTGGACAGGGGGCAACAGCGTATCAGCCCCAGCATTTT,CASGQGATAYQPQHF
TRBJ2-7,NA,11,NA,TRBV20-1,TGCAGTGCGCCTCAGGGATACGAGCAGTACTTC,CSAPQGYEQYF
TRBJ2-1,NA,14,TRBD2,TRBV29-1,TGCAGCGTTGAGAAAGGGACTAGCGGTGCAGAGCAGTTCTTC,CSVEKGTSGAEQFF
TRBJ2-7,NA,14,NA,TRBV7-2,TGTGCCAGCAGCCTCACCCGGGACTTAAGAGAGCAGTACTTC,CASSLTRDLREQYF